This T cell receptor (beta chain) appears in the sequencing data of a study of cytomegalovirus exposure and HLA in healthy donors. Whole-study results and caveats: Prediction of most subjects' HLA-A and HLA-B alleles by TCR beta sequences was reportedly accurate. Analyses of presence/absence relied on an assumption of roughly uniform sequencing depth across donors.

PCR amplification relied on 60 Vbeta primers (plus 13 Jbeta primers). This table comes from immunoSEQ multiplex PCR, and its TCRdb copy is limited to in-frame clones, with some not included. The sample yields 55,000 to 65,000 clones, of which the top ten take up 3.6%. With 6 bases removed from V and 6 bases from J, the gap between germline ends came to 17 bases. The CDR3 consists of 14 residues. The V gene's germline CDR1 is LNHDA and CDR2 SQIVND (reference sequence). Comment on this clone: The antigen is not known.

The clonotype originates from a woman aged 18-30 years in good health and CMV-seronegative. Sequenced input: PBMCs. The V call is TRBV19, the J call TRBJ1-2; D unresolved. The CDR3 DNA reads as TGTGCCAGTAGATTCGTCGCCCGATTAGATGGCTACACCTTC. The encoded protein is CASRFVARLDGYTF.